These 14 T cell receptor beta chains came from one sample sequenced in a study of T cells after yellow fever vaccination. Via MiXCR, TCRdb re-called the 5' RACE reads, giving one row per CDR3 protein. The table records around 340,000 distinct CDR3 sequences, roughly an eighth of them present only once. The specimen comprised CD4+ T cells sorted from PBMCs, sampled 15 days after the yellow fever booster vaccination. Receptors were obtained from a man aged 18 to 29 who received the YFV17D yellow fever vaccine.

The chain recombines TRBV20-1 with TRBJ1-2; tentative D call: TRBD1 (5 bases). V lost 5 bases and J lost 2, with 12 bases in between. From germline, CDR1 is DFQATT and CDR2 SNEGSKA (reference sequence). This CDR3 contains 13 residues. The CDR3, as DNA: TGCAGTGCTCACCAGGGTCTCAACTATGGCTACACCTTC. Translation: CSAHQGLNYGYTF.

This clonotype has just a few counts. At one of its ends the junction is not consistent with the germline gene, which may arise from a read error. This sequence joins TRBV6-1 and TRBJ1-2; D is unresolved. This CDR3 comprises 12 residues. From germline, CDR1 is MNHNS and CDR2 SASEGT. The CDR3 here is CASSDWGNPSLF. DNA for the CDR3: TGTGCCAGCAGTGATTGGGGAAACCCTTCCCTCTTC.

The chain carries TRBV6-5 and TRBJ2-5; 8 nucleotides align to TRBD1. The J segment lost 3 bases and the V segment lost 5 bases, leaving 8 bases of the junction unmatched. Per germline, CDR1 MNHEY and CDR2 SVGAGI. There are 15 residues in the CDR3. CDR3 loop: CASSQPGTGEETQYF. The CDR3 region has the DNA TGTGCCAGCAGTCAACCCGGGACAGGCGAAGAGACCCAGTACTTC.

This clonotype was picked up a small number of times. This chain uses TRBV25-1 with TRBJ1-6; D possibly corresponds to TRBD1 (6 bases). The CDR3 loop spans 11 amino acids. Per germline, CDR1 MGHDK and CDR2 SYGVNS. The V end was cut by 3 bases, the J end by 13 bases, with 7 bases between. In DNA form, the CDR3 reads TGTGCCAGCAGTGATAGGGGGCCCCTCCACTTT. Its protein is CASSDRGPLHF. The full variable domain, its missing parts supplied by reference TRBV25-1 and TRBJ1-6, is EADIYQTPRYLVIGTGKKITLECSQTMGHDKMYWYQQDPGMELHLIHYSYGVNSTEKGDLSSESTVSRIRTEHFPLTLESARPSHTSQYLCASSDRGPLHFGNGTRLTVT.

This clonotype was counted only a few times. J is TRBJ2-7 and V is TRBV5-3, with D hard to call. TRBV5-3 is an open reading frame whose function is uncertain. V was shortened by 6 bases and J by 3 bases, with 16 bases between the two germline ends. The CDR3 consists of 14 residues. Here the CDR3 DNA reads TGTGCCAGAATTACTCCACTCCCTCTCTACGAGCAGTACGTC. Translating gives CARITPLPLYEQYV.

The chain couples TRBV12-3 or TRBV12-4 to TRBJ1-1; D is unclear. The CDR3 runs 14 residues. V lost 5 bases and J 6 bases, leaving 16 bases between the germline ends. CDR3 residues: CASSPGPFAPEAFF. As DNA, the CDR3 is TGTGCCAGCAGTCCTGGACCTTTCGCTCCTGAAGCTTTCTTT.

This chain joins TRBV7-9 and TRBJ1-2; no reliable D call. This CDR3 contains 13 residues. V was shortened by 8 bases and J by 8 bases, with 18 bases between the two germline ends. CDR1 is SEHNR and CDR2 is FQNEAQ in the germline V gene (reference sequence). The CDR3 DNA is TGTGCCAGCGGCCGAAGGGTCGAAGGGGGCTACACCTTC. This gives the protein CASGRRVEGGYTF.

V and J are TRBV20-1 and TRBJ2-3, with D tentatively TRBD1 (6 bases). The CDR3 sequence is 16 residues long. Germline values: CDR1 DFQATT, CDR2 SNEGSKA (reference sequence). The V and J ends lost 4 bases and 1 base respectively, with 18 bases between them. The chain's CDR3 is CSAMDPGTLRTDTQYF. CDR3 DNA: TGCAGTGCTATGGATCCCGGGACATTACGCACAGATACGCAGTATTTT.

This clonotype was detected ten times or more. V gene TRBV7-2 combines with J gene TRBJ2-1; 7 bases match TRBD1. Germline V gene lookup returns CDR1 SGHTA and CDR2 FQGNSA. CDR3 length equals 14 residues. Trimming removed 5 bases from V and 5 bases from J; junction bases left unmatched: 6. CDR3 in amino acids: CASSPGQNNNEQFF. In DNA form, the CDR3 reads TGTGCCAGCAGCCCGGGACAGAATAACAATGAGCAGTTCTTC.

There are a few counts of this clonotype. The rearrangement joins TRBV5-5 to TRBJ1-2; TRBD1 agrees at 8 bases. This CDR3 contains 14 residues. With V trimmed by 0 bases and J by 6 bases, 4 bases remained unmatched. Germline-derived CDR1 and CDR2 are SGHKS and YYEKEE (reference sequence). The CDR3 region has the DNA TGTGCCAGCAGCTTGGTTGCAGGGGGCAATGGCTACACCTTC. This sequence encodes CASSLVAGGNGYTF.

This clonotype was seen more than once but under ten times. CDR3 sequence: CASSGSGTQFSQYF. CDR3 nucleotide sequence: TGTGCCAGCAGTGGTAGCGGGACCCAGTTTTCCCAGTACTTC. This chain connects TRBV6-5 to TRBJ2-5, with 8 bases matching TRBD2. This CDR3 region has 14 residues. Looked up from germline, CDR1 is MNHEY and CDR2 is SVGAGI. Trimming took 5 bases from V and 9 from J; bases not matched to a gene: 11.

This clonotype was recorded at least ten times. The J gene is TRBJ1-5, the V gene TRBV6-6; 10 positions agree with TRBD1. Germline CDR1 MNHNY, CDR2 SVGAGI (reference sequence). The V segment lost 6 bases and the J segment 6 bases; nucleotides outside the gene matches: 5. The CDR3 is 14 amino acids. The chain's CDR3 is CASRTWDRGQPQHF. The DNA for the CDR3 is TGTGCCAGCAGAACCTGGGACAGGGGTCAGCCCCAGCATTTT.

The gene calls are TRBV28 and TRBJ2-7; D perhaps matches TRBD1 (5 bases). CDR3 length: 13 amino acids. Trimming removed 6 bases from V and 4 bases from J, with 13 bases in between. Germline CDR1 reads MDHEN; CDR2 reads SYDVKM. CDR3 residues: CASSQYPGYEQYV. The CDR3 bases are TGTGCCAGCAGCCAATATCCAGGGTACGAGCAGTACGTC.

This clonotype showed up many times. The chain employs TRBV5-1 and TRBJ1-1; perhaps TRBD1 as D (5 bases). The length of the CDR3 is 18 residues. Germline V gene sequence: CDR1 SGHRS, CDR2 YFSETQ. Trimming stripped 4 bases from V and 0 bases from J, with 22 bases between. The CDR3 loop is CASSLSQDALALNTEAFF. Written as DNA, the CDR3 is TGCGCCAGCAGCCTATCACAGGACGCACTGGCCTTGAACACTGAAGCTTTCTTT.